This T cell receptor (beta chain) was sequenced in a study of cytomegalovirus exposure and HLA in healthy donors. Study results and limitations: The study found most TCR sequences rare, yet found some public TCRs in many donors. There were around 160 TCR beta chains listed as cytomegalovirus-associated. Accounts indicate the classifier identified cytomegalovirus status with strong specificity and sensitivity.

Clones were sequenced by immunoSEQ multiplex PCR, and TCRdb holds only the in-frame ones, with some missing. The table includes over 110,000 clones, more than 85% detected once. About this clone: The target antigen is unknown.

Source material: PBMCs. The TCR sequence derives from a man aged 18 to 30 in good health and CMV-seropositive.

Here the CDR3 reads CASSKAGGQAFF. The CDR3 nucleotides read TGTGCCAGCAGCAAAGCAGGGGGCCAAGCTTTCTTT. The chain joins TRBV9 to TRBJ1-1; the match to TRBD1 covers 8 bases. CDR1 is SGDLS, CDR2 YYNGEE, per germline. The CDR3 sequence is 12 residues long. V was pared by 4 bases and J by 9 bases, with 5 bases of the junction left unmatched. Full variable domain (outside the CDR3, taken from reference TRBV9 and TRBJ1-1): DSGVTQTPKHLITATGQRVTLRCSPRSGDLSVYWYQQSLDQGLQFLIQYYNGEERAKGNILERFSAQQFPDLHSELNLSSLELGDSALYFCASSKAGGQAFFGQGTRLTVV.